One sample yielded the 13 T cell receptor beta chains listed below, sequenced in a study of blood T cell repertoires in COVID-19. Data came from immunoSEQ multiplex PCR; TCRdb stores just in-frame clones and leaves some out. This table holds under 200,000 clones, 85% to 90% found once. The sample taken for sequencing was peripheral blood. The receptors stem from a man aged 55 to 70 with COVID-19, enrolled during active disease.

The V and J genes are TRBV5-1 and TRBJ1-2, with 11 bases matching TRBD1. The trim removed 4 bases at V and 8 bases at J, leaving 10 bases unmatched. Germline CDR1 SGHRS, CDR2 YFSETQ. The CDR3 consists of 15 residues. Here the CDR3 reads CASSPVGTGGIGYTF. In nucleotides, the CDR3 is TGCGCCAGCAGCCCGGTGGGGACAGGGGGAATAGGCTACACCTTC.

The chain recombines TRBV5-4 with TRBJ2-1; the match to TRBD2 covers 11 bases. Trimming cost V 4 bases and J 9 bases; bases outside gene matches: 12. CDR1 is SGHNT and CDR2 is YYREEE in the germline V gene (reference sequence). The CDR3 covers 16 residues. As DNA, the CDR3 is TGTGCCAGCAGCGGGGTAGCGGGAGGGCCAGAGGGTGAGCAGTTCTTC. This translates into CASSGVAGGPEGEQFF. The whole variable domain, remainder taken from reference TRBV5-4 and TRBJ2-1, is ETGVTQSPTHLIKTRGQQVTLRCSSQSGHNTVSWYQQALGQGPQFIFQYYREEENGRGNFPPRFSGLQFPNYSSELNVNALELDDSALYLCASSGVAGGPEGEQFFGPGTRLTVL.

The chain joins TRBV27 to TRBJ1-1, with D possibly TRBD1 on 5 matching bases. The length of the CDR3 is 14 residues. V was shortened by 3 bases and J by 7 bases, with 15 bases between the two germline ends. In germline, CDR1 is MNHEY, CDR2 SMNVEV (reference sequence). CDR3 protein: CASSFQGVRDEAFF. The CDR3 nucleotides are TGTGCCAGCAGTTTTCAAGGGGTAAGGGATGAAGCTTTCTTT.

The chain combines TRBV5-1 with TRBJ2-7, with D possibly matching TRBD1 (6 bases). Germline V gene sequence: CDR1 SGHRS, CDR2 YFSETQ. The CDR3 consists of 15 residues. With 0 bases removed from V and 3 bases from J, the gap between germline ends came to 13 bases. The CDR3: CASSLAGQGNYEQYF. DNA for the CDR3: TGCGCCAGCAGCTTGGCCGGGCAGGGGAACTACGAGCAGTACTTC.

In this sample, this clone turned up a few times. The CDR3 sequence: CASSPRQGAGYTF. CDR3 in DNA: TGTGCCAGCAGCCCCCGACAGGGGGCTGGCTACACCTTC. This chain connects TRBV7-2 to TRBJ1-2; 10 bases align to TRBD1. Trimming took 5 bases from V and 7 from J; bases not matched to a gene: 4. The germline V gene has CDR1 SGHTA and CDR2 FQGNSA. The CDR3 has 13 residues.

This sequence joins TRBV27 and TRBJ2-1, with 12 bases identical to TRBD2. With 7 bases clipped from V and 5 bases from J, the junction kept 6 bases outside the gene matches. The CDR3 is made up of 15 amino acids. The germline V gene encodes CDR1 MNHEY and CDR2 SMNVEV (reference sequence). CDR3 sequence: CASKRTSGNDNEQFF. The CDR3 bases are TGTGCCAGCAAGAGGACTAGCGGGAATGACAATGAGCAGTTCTTC.

The chain has TRBV4-3 and TRBJ1-3; tentatively, D is TRBD1 (6 bases). CDR3 size: 16 residues. The V gene's germline CDR1 is LGHNA and CDR2 YSLEER. With 1 base removed from V and 1 base from J, the gap between germline ends came to 11 bases. The CDR3 coding sequence is TGCGCCAGCAGCCAAGGCCTTCAGGGGTCTGGAAACACCATATATTTT. Encoded protein: CASSQGLQGSGNTIYF.

V is TRBV18 and J is TRBJ1-1; possible D gene TRBD1, 6 bases. CDR1 is KGHSH and CDR2 is LQKENI in the germline V gene. This CDR3 has 15 amino acids. The germline V and J ends were trimmed by 5 bases and 3 bases, with 16 bases remaining between them. CDR3 sequence reads: CASSLQGEGYTEAFF. CDR3 bases: TGTGCCAGCTCATTACAGGGAGAGGGGTACACTGAAGCTTTCTTT.

The chain couples TRBV9 to TRBJ1-1; no clear D. CDR3 length: 17 residues. V dropped 4 bases and J dropped 3 bases, with 22 bases sitting between them. Germline V lookup: CDR1 SGDLS, CDR2 YYNGEE. The CDR3 DNA is TGTGCCAGCAGCTCAAGACGGACGGTGGGGAGGGACACTGAAGCTTTCTTT. Translated, it gives CASSSRRTVGRDTEAFF. Using reference TRBV9 and TRBJ1-1 for the parts outside the CDR3, the full variable domain is DSGVTQTPKHLITATGQRVTLRCSPRSGDLSVYWYQQSLDQGLQFLIQYYNGEERAKGNILERFSAQQFPDLHSELNLSSLELGDSALYFCASSSRRTVGRDTEAFFGQGTRLTVV.

J is TRBJ1-2 and V is TRBV6-2 or TRBV6-3; D is ambiguous. V was shortened by 2 bases and J by 5 bases, with 12 bases between the two germline ends. The CDR3 is made up of 14 amino acids. CDR1 and CDR2 (germline): MNHEY, SVGEGT. The CDR3: CASSYAGLSYGYTF. The CDR3 region has the DNA TGTGCCAGCAGTTACGCAGGACTATCGTATGGCTACACCTTC.

The chain carries TRBV4-1 and TRBJ2-3; tentatively, D is TRBD2 (6 bases). The germline CDR1 and CDR2 sequences are MGHRA and YSYEKL. V lost 0 bases and J 3 bases, leaving 10 bases between the germline ends. CDR3 length: 15 residues. The chain's CDR3 is CASSQDGGTTDTQYF. The CDR3 DNA sequence: TGCGCCAGCAGCCAAGATGGAGGGACGACAGATACGCAGTATTTT.

This clone was picked up one time. The V call is TRBV6-5, the J call TRBJ1-2; possibly TRBD1 for D (5 bases). Germline V CDR1 and CDR2: MNHEY, SVGAGI. V gave up 0 bases and J gave up 5 bases, with 10 bases separating them. The CDR3 is 14 amino acids. For the CDR3, the DNA is TGTGCCAGCAGTTACTCGCCGGGGGTGTATGGCTACACCTTC. This encodes CASSYSPGVYGYTF.

J is TRBJ2-7 and V is TRBV6-1, with D tentatively TRBD2 (5 bases). CDR3 length: 16 residues. Trimming removed 2 bases from V and 1 base from J, with 15 bases in between. The germline gives CDR1 MNHNS, CDR2 SASEGT. The CDR3 here is CASSESRGSVSYEQYF. The CDR3 region has the DNA TGTGCCAGCAGTGAATCCCGGGGATCGGTTTCCTACGAGCAGTACTTC.